This T cell receptor beta chain emerged from a study of OX40 agonist ivuxolimab in advanced cancers. On the study more broadly: Among those treated, three patients had partial responses, one with hepatocellular carcinoma and two with cutaneous melanoma.

The assay was immunoSEQ multiplex PCR, and TCRdb's table has in-frame clones only and misses some. The data hold roughly 41,000 clones, with 70% to 90% observed a single time. CDR1 and CDR2 (germline): LGHNA, YSLEER. The CDR3 is 15 residues long. Trimming pared 0 bases from V and 5 bases from J, leaving 13 bases between. This sample comprised CD4+ or CD8+ T cells sorted from blood, obtained in a trial of the OX40 agonist ivuxolimab. The chain employs TRBV4-3 and TRBJ2-5, with D perhaps TRBD1 or TRBD2 (5 bases each). This sequence was found in an adult with an advanced solid tumor such as melanoma, head and neck, liver or kidney cancer. The CDR3 sequence: CASSQDWGRGETQYF. In DNA form, the CDR3 reads TGCGCCAGCAGCCAAGATTGGGGGAGAGGGGAGACCCAGTACTTC.